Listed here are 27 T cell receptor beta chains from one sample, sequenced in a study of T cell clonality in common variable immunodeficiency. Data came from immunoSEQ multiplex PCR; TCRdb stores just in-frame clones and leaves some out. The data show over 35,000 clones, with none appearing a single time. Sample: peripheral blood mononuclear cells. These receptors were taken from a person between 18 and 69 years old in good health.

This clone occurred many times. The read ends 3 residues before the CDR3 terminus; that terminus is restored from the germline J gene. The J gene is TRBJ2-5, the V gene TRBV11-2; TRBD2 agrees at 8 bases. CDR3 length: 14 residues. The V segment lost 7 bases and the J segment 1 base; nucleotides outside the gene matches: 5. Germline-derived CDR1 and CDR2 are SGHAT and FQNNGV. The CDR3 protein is CASTPSGSQETQYF. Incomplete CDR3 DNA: TGTGCCAGCACCCCCAGCGGGAGCCAAGAGACC. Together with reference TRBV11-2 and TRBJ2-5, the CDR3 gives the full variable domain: EAGVAQSPRYKIIEKRQSVAFWCNPISGHATLYWYQQILGQGPKLLIQFQNNGVVDDSQLPKDRFSAERLKGVDSTLKIQPAKLEDSAVYLCASTPSGSQETQYFGPGTRLLVL.

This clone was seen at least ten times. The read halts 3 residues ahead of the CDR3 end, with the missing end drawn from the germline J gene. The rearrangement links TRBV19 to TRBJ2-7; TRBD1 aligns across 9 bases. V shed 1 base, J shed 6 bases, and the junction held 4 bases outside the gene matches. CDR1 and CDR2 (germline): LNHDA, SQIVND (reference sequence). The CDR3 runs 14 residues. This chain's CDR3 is CASSIGTGDIEQYF. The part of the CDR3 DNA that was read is TGTGCCAGTAGTATAGGGACAGGGGATATCGAG.

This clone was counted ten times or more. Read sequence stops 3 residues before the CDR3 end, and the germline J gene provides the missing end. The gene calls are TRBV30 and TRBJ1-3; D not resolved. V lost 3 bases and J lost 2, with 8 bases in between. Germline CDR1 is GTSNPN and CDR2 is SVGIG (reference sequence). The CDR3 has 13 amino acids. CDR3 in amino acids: CAWSVTTGNTIYF. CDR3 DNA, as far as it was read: TGTGCCTGGAGCGTCACAACTGGAAACACC.

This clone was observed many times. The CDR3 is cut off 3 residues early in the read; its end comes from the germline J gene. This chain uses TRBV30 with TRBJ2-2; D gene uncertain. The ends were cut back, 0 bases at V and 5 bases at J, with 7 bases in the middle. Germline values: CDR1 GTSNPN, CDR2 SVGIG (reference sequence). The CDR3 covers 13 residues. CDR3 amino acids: CAWSVLQTGELFF. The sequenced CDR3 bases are TGTGCCTGGAGTGTTCTACAGACCGGGGAG.

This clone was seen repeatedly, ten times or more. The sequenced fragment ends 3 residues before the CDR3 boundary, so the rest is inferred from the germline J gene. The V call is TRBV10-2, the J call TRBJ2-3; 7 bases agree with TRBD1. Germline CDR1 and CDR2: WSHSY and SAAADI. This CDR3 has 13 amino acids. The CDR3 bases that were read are TGCGCCAGCAGTGAGCCCACAGGGGACACG. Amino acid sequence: CASSEPTGDT. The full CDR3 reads CASSEPTGDTQYF.

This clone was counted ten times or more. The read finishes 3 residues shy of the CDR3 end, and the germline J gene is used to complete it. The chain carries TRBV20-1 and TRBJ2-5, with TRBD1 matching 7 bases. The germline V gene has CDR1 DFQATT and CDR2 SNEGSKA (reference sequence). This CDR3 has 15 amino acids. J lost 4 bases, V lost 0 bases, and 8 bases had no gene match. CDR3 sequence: CSARDLGGGGETQYF. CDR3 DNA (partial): TGCAGTGCTAGAGATCTAGGGGGCGGTGGAGAGACC.

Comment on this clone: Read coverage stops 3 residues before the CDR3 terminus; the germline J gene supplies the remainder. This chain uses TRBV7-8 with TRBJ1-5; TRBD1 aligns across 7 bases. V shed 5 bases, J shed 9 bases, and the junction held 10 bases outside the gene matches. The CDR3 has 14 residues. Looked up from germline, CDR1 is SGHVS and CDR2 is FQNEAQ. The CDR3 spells CASSQQGRVGPQHF. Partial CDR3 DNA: TGTGCCAGCAGCCAACAGGGGCGGGTCGGGCCC.

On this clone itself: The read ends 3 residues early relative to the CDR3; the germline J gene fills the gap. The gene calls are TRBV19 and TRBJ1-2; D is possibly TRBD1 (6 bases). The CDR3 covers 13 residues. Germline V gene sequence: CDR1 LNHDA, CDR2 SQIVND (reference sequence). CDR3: CASSINRANDYTF. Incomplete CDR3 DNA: TGTGCCAGTAGTATCAACAGGGCCAATGAC.

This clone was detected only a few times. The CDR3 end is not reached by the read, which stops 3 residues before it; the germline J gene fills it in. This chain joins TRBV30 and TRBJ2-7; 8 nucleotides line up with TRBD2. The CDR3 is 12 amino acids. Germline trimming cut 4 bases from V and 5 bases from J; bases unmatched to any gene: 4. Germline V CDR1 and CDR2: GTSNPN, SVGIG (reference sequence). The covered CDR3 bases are TGTGCCTGGACTCTCGGGGGGGACGAG. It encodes CAWTLGGDE. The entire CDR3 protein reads CAWTLGGDEQYF. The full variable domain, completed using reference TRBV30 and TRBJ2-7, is SQTIHQWPATLVQPVGSPLSLECTVEGTSNPNLYWYRQAAGRGLQLLFYSVGIGQISSEVPQNLSASRPQDRQFILSSKKLLLSDSGFYLCAWTLGGDEQYFGPGTRLTVT.

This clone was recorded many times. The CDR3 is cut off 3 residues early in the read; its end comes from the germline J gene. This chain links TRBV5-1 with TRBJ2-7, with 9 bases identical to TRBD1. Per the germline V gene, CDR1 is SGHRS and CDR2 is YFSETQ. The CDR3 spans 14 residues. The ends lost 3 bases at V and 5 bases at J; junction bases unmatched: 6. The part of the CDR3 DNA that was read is TGCGCCAGCAGCTCCCCGGACAGGGGAAACGAG. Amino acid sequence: CASSSPDRGNE. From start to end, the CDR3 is CASSSPDRGNEQYF. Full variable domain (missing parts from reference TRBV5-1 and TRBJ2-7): KAGVTQTPRYLIKTRGQQVTLSCSPISGHRSVSWYQQTPGQGLQFLFEYFSETQRNKGNFPGRFSGRQFSNSRSEMNVSTLELGDSALYLCASSSPDRGNEQYFGPGTRLTVT.

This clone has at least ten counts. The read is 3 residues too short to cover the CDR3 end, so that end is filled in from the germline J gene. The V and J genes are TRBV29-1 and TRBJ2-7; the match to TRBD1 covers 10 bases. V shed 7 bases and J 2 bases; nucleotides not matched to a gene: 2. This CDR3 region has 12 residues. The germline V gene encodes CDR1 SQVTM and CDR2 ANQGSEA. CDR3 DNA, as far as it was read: TGCAGCGGTGGACAGGGGGCCTACGAG. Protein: CSGGQGAYE. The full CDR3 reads CSGGQGAYEQYF.

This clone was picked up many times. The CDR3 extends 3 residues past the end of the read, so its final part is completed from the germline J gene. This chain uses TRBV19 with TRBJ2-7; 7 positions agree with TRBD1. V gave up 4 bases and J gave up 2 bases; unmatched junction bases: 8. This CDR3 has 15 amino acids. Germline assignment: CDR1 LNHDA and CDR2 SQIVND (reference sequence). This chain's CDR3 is CASSNVGQAPYEQYF. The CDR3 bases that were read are TGTGCCAGTAGTAATGTCGGACAGGCACCCTACGAG.

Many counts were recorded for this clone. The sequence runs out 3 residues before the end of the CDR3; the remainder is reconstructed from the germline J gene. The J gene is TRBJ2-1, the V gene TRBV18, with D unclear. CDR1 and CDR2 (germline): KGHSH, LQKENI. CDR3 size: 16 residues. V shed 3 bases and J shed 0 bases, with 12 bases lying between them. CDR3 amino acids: CASSPPKSSSYNEQFF. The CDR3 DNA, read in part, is TGTGCCAGCTCACCTCCTAAATCGAGCTCCTACAATGAG.

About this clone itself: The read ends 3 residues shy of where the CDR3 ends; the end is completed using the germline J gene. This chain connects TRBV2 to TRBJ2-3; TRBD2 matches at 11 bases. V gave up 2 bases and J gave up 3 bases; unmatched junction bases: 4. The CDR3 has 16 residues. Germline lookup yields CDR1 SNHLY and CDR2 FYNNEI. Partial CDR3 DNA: TGTGCCAGCAGTGAAAGGGGACTAGCGGTGACAGATACG. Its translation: CASSERGLAVTDT. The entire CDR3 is CASSERGLAVTDTQYF.

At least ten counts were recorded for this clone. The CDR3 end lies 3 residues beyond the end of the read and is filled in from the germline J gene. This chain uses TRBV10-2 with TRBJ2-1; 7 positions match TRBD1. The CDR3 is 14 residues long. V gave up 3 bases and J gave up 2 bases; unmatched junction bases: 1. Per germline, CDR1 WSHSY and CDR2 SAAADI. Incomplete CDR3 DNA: TGCGCCAGCAGTGAAGGGGGCACCTACAATGAG. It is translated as CASSEGGTYNE. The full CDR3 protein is CASSEGGTYNEQFF.

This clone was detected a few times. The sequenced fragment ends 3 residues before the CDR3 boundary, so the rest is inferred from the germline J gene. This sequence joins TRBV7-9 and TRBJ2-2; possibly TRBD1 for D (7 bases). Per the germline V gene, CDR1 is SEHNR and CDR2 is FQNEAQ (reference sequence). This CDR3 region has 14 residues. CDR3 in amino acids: CASSPGGSNEKLFF. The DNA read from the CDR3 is TGTGCCAGCAGCCCAGGGGGGAGTAATGAAAAG.

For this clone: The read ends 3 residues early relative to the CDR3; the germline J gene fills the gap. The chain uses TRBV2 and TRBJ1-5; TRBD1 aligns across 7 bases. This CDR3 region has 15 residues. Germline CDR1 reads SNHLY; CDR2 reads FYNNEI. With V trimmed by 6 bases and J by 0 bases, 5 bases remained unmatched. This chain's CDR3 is CASRVTGDSNQPQHF. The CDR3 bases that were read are TGTGCCAGCAGGGTAACAGGGGATAGCAATCAGCCC.

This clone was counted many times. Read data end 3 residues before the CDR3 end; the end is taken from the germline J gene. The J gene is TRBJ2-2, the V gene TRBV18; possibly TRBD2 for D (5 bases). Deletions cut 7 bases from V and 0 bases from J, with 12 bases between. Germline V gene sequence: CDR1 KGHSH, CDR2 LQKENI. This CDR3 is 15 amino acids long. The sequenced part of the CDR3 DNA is TGTGCCAGCTTTCGAGCGGACGCGAACACCGGGGAG. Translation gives CASFRADANTGE. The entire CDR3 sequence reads CASFRADANTGELFF.

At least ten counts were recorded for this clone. This chain's CDR3 is CASRPHSSGSYEQYF. Incomplete CDR3 DNA: TGTGCCAGCAGGCCCCATTCGAGCGGGAGTTACGAG. The chain is built from TRBV2 and TRBJ2-7; 8 bases align to TRBD2. The CDR3 goes on 3 residues after the read ends, and that part is filled in from the germline J gene. The length of the CDR3 is 15 residues. V trimming: 6 bases; J trimming: 4 bases; junction bases outside the gene matches: 11. Germline V gene data show CDR1 as SNHLY and CDR2 as FYNNEI.

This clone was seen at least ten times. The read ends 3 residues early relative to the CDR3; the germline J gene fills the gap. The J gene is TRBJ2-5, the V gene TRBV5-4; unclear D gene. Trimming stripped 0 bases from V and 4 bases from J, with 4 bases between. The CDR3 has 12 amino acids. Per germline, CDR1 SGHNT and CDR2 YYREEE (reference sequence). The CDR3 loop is CASSLASETQYF. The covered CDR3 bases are TGTGCCAGCAGCTTGGCCTCAGAGACC.

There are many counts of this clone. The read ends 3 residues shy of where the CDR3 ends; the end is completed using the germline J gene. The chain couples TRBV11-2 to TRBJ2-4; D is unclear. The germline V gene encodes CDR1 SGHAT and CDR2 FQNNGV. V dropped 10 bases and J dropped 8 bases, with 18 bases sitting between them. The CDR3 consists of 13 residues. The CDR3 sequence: CATSTSLQDIQYF. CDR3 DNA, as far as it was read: TGTGCCACCTCGACATCCCTTCAAGACATT.

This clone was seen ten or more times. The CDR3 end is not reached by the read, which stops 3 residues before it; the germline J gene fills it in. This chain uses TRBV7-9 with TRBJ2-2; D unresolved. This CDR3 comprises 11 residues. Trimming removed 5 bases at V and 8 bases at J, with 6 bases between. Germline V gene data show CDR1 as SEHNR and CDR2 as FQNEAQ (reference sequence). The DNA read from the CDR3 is TGTGCCAGCAGCAAAGCGGGGGAG. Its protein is CASSKAGE. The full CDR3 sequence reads CASSKAGELFF.

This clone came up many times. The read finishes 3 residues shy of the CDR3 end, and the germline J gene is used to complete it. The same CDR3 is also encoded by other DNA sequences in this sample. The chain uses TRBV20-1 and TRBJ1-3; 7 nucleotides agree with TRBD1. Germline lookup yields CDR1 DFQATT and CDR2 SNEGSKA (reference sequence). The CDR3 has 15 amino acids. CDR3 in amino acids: CSALDREQKLGTIYF. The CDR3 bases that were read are TGCAGTGCACTTGACAGGGAACAAAAACTAGGGACC.

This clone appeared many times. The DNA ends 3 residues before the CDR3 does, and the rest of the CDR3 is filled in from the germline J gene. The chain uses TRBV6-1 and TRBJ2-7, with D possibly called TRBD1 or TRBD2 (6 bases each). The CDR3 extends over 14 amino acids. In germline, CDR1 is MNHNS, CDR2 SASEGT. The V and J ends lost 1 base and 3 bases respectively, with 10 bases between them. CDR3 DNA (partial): TGTGCCAGCAGTGAAGAAGGGGGAGGCTACGAG. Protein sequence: CASSEEGGGYE. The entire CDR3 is CASSEEGGGYEQYF.

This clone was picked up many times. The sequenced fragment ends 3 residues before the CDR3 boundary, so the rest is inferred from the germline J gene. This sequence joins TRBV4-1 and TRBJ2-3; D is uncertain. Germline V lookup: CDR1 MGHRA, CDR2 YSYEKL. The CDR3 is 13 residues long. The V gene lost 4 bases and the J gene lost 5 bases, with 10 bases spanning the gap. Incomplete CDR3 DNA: TGCGCCAGCAGCCGCGTTTTGATAGATACG. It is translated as CASSRVLIDT. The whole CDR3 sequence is CASSRVLIDTQYF.

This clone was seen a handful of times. Partial CDR3 DNA: TGTGCCTGGACTAAACAGGGGGCGGGTGAAAAA. This sequence encodes CAWTKQGAGEK. The entire CDR3 is CAWTKQGAGEKAFF. The chain has TRBV30 and TRBJ1-1; 9 nucleotides match TRBD1. With the read ending 3 residues before the CDR3 end, the germline J gene is used to fill in that end. CDR1 is GTSNPN, CDR2 SVGIG, per germline (reference sequence). CDR3 length equals 14 residues.

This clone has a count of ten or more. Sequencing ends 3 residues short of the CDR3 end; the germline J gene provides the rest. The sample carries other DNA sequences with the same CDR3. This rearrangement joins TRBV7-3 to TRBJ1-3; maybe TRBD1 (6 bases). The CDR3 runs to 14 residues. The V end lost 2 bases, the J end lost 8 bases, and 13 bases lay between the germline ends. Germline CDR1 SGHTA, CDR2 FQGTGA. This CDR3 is CASSLGGAPHTIYF. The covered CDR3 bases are TGTGCCAGCAGCTTAGGGGGGGCCCCCCACACC.